The clone carrying this T cell receptor (beta chain) was seen a few times. These data come from a study of HIV-infected patients and healthy controls. TCRdb reprocessed the 5' RACE reads via MiXCR and lists one record per CDR3 protein. The sample gives about 70,000 distinct CDR3 sequences, around 16% of which show up once; approximately 5% is in the top ten. The V end lost 2 bases, the J end lost 0 bases, and 5 bases lay between the germline ends. In germline, CDR1 is SEHNR, CDR2 FQNEAQ (reference sequence). The CDR3 consists of 14 residues. The clonotype comes from a human donor in good health. V is TRBV7-9 and J is TRBJ1-5, with no clear D. The sequenced sample was CD4+ T cells from blood. This chain's CDR3 is CASSLSSSNQPQHF. The CDR3 DNA follows: TGTGCCAGCAGCTTAAGTTCTAGCAATCAGCCCCAGCATTTT.